This T cell receptor beta chain was recovered during a study of spatial heterogeneity in lung cancer. Study at large: Donors were over 70 untreated early-stage non-small cell lung cancer patients. Each distinct TCR and UMI combination averaged more than ten appearances in raw reads.

This sample's time point: blood at routine non-recurrence follow-up after resection. Whole RNA, isolated from tumor, nontumor lung or frozen PBMC, was sequenced without prior sorting. This clonotype was counted many times. As yet, its antigen is unknown. Unique molecular identifiers tagged every individual TCR cDNA molecule. TCRdb re-called the 5' RACE reads through MiXCR, storing one row per CDR3 protein. This repertoire shows some 120,000 distinct CDR3 sequences, approximately 12% found once; its top ten account for around a sixth. V was pared by 4 bases and J by 7 bases, with 12 bases between. This CDR3 contains 12 residues. In germline, CDR1 is SGHRS, CDR2 YFSETQ. Overall study results and limits: At tumor resection, ubiquitous expanded TCRs were detected in blood more often than later.

This chain uses TRBV5-1 with TRBJ2-7; the D is unclear. The sequence derives from a male donor with early-stage non-small cell lung cancer. The sequences come from PBMCs, collected at follow-up. In DNA, the CDR3 is TGCGCCAGCAGCCTGTCGTTTGGAGAGCAGTACTTC. It encodes CASSLSFGEQYF.